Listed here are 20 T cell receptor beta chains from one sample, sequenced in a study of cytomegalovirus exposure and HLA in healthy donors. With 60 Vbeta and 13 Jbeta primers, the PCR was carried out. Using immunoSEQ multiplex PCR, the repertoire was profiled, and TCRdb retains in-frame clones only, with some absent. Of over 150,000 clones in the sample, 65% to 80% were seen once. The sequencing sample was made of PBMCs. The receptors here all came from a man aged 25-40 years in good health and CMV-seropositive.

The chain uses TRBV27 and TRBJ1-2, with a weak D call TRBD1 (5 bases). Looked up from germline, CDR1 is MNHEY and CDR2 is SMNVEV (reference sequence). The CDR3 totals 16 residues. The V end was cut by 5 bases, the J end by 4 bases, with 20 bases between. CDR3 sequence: CASSPIPLDSIYGYTF. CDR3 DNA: TGTGCCAGCAGTCCCATCCCTCTCGACAGTATCTATGGCTACACCTTC.

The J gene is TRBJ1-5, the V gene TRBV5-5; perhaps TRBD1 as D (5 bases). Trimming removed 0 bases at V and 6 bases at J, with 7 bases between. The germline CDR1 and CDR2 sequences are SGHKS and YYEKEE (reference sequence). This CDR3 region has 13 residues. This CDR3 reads CASSLGQGQPQHF. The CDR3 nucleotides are TGTGCCAGCAGCTTGGGGCAGGGTCAGCCCCAGCATTTT.

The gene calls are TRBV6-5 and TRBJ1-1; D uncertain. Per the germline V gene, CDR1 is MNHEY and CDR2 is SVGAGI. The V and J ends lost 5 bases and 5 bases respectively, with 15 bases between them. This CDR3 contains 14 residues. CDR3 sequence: CASSASGRRTEAFF. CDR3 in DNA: TGTGCCAGCAGTGCCTCAGGTCGGAGGACTGAAGCTTTCTTT.

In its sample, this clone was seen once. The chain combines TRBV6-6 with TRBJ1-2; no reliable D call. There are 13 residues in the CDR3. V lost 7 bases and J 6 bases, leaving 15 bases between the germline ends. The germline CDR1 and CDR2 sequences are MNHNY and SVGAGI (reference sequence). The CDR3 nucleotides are TGTGCCAGCATCGGGTTTGGCCCGGATGGCTACACCTTC. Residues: CASIGFGPDGYTF.

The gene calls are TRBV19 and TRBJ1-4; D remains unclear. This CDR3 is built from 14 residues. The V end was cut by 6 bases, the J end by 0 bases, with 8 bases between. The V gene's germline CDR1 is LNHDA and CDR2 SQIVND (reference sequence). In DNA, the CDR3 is TGTGCCAGTAGCCCTCGCGCAACTAATGAAAAACTGTTTTTT. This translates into CASSPRATNEKLFF.

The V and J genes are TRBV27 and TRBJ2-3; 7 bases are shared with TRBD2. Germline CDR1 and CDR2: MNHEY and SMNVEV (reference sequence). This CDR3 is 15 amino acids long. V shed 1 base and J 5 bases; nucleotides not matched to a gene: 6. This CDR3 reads CASSLFAGAKDTQYF. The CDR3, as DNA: TGTGCCAGCAGTTTATTTGCGGGAGCGAAAGATACGCAGTATTTT.

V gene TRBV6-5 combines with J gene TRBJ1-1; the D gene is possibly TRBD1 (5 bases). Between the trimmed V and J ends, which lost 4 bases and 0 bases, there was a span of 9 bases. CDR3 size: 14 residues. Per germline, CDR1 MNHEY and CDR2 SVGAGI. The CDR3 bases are TGTGCCAGCAGTTTCCGACAGCTGAACACTGAAGCTTTCTTT. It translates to CASSFRQLNTEAFF.

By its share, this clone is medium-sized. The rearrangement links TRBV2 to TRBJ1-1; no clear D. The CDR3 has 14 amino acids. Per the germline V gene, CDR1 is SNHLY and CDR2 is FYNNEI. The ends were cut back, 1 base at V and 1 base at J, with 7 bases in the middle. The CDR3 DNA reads TGTGCCAGCAGTGAAGTGAGCCCGAACACTGAAGCTTTCTTT. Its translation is CASSEVSPNTEAFF. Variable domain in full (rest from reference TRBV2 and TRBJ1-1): EPEVTQTPSHQVTQMGQEVILRCVPISNHLYFYWYRQILGQKVEFLVSFYNNEISEKSEIFDDQFSVERPDGSNFTLKIRSTKLEDSAMYFCASSEVSPNTEAFFGQGTRLTVV.

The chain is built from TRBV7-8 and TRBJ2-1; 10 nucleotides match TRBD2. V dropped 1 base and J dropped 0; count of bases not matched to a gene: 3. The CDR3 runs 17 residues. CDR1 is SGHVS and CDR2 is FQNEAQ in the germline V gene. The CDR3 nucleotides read TGTGCCAGCAGCTTAGGTGCTAGCGGGAGCTCCTACAATGAGCAGTTCTTC. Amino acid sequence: CASSLGASGSSYNEQFF. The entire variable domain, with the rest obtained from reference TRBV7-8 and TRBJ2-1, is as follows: GAGVSQSPRYKVAKRGQDVALRCDPISGHVSLFWYQQALGQGPEFLTYFQNEAQLDKSGLPSDRFFAERPEGSVSTLKIQRTQQEDSAVYLCASSLGASGSSYNEQFFGPGTRLTVL.

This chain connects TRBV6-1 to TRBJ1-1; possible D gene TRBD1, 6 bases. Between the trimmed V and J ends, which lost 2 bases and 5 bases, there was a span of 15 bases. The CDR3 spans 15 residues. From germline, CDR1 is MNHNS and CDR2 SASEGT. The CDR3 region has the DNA TGTGCCAGCAGTGAAATCCTACAGGGTGGAACTGAAGCTTTCTTT. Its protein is CASSEILQGGTEAFF.

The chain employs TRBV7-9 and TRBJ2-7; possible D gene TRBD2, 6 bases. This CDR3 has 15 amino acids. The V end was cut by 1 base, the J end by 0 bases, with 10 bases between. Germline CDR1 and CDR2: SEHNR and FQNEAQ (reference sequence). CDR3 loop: CASSLGRERSYEQYF. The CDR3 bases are TGTGCCAGCAGCTTAGGGAGGGAACGCTCCTACGAGCAGTACTTC.

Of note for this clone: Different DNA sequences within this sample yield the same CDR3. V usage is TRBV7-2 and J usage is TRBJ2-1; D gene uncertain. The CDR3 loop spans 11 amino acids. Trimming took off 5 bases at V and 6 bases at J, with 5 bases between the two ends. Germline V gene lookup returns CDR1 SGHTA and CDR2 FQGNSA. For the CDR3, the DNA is TGTGCCAGCAGCCCCCGCAATGAGCAGTTCTTC. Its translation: CASSPRNEQFF.

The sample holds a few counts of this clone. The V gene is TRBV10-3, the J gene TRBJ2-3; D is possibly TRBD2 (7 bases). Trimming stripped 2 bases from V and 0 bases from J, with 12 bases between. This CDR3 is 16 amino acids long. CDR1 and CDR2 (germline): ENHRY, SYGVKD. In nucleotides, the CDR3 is TGTGCCATCAGTGAGGGCGGGGGCCCTAGCACAGATACGCAGTATTTT. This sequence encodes CAISEGGGPSTDTQYF.

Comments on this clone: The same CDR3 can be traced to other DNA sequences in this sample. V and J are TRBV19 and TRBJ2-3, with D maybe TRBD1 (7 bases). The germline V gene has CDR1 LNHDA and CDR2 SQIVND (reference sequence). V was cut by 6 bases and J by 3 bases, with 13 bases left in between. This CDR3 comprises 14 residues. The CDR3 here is CASREAGGTDTQYF. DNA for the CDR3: TGTGCCAGTAGAGAGGCAGGGGGGACAGATACGCAGTATTTT.

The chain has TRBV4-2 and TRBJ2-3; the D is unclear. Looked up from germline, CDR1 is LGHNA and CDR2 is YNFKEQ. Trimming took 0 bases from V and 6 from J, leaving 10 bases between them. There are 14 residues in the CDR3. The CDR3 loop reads CASSQESNFDTQYF. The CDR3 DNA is TGTGCCAGCAGCCAAGAGAGTAATTTTGATACGCAGTATTTT.

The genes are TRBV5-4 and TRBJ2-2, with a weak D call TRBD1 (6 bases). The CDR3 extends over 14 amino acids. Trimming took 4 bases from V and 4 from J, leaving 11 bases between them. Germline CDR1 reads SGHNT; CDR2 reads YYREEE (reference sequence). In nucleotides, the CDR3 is TGTGCCAGCAGCCAGGGGACAACCACCGGGGAGCTGTTTTTT. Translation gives CASSQGTTTGELFF.

The CDR3 loop reads CAITNRGQPATNEKLFF. Written as DNA, the CDR3 is TGTGCCATCACTAACAGGGGACAGCCGGCAACTAATGAAAAACTGTTTTTT. The gene calls are TRBV27 and TRBJ1-4, with 7 bases that match TRBD1. The V gene's germline CDR1 is MNHEY and CDR2 SMNVEV (reference sequence). This CDR3 contains 17 residues. Trimming took 10 bases from V and 0 from J; bases not matched to a gene: 14.

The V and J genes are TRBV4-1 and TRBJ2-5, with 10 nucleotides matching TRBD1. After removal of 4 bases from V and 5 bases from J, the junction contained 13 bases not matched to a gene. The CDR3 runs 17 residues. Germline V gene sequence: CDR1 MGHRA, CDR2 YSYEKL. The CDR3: CASSRSSRGTGVETQYF. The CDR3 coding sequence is TGCGCCAGCAGCCGTTCCTCCCGGGGGACAGGGGTTGAGACCCAGTACTTC.

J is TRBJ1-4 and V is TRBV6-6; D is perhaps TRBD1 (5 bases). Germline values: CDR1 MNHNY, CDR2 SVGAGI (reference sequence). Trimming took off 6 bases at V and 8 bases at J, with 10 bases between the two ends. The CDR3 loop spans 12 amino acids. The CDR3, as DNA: TGTGCCAGCAGGGTCAGGGAAGAAAAACTGTTTTTT. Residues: CASRVREEKLFF.

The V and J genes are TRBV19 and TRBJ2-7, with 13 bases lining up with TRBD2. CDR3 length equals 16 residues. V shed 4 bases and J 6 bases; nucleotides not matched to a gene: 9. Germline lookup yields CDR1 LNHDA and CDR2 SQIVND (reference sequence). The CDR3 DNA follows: TGTGCCAGTAGTACTGGACTAGCGGGAGTATCCCCCGAGCAGTACTTC. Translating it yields CASSTGLAGVSPEQYF.